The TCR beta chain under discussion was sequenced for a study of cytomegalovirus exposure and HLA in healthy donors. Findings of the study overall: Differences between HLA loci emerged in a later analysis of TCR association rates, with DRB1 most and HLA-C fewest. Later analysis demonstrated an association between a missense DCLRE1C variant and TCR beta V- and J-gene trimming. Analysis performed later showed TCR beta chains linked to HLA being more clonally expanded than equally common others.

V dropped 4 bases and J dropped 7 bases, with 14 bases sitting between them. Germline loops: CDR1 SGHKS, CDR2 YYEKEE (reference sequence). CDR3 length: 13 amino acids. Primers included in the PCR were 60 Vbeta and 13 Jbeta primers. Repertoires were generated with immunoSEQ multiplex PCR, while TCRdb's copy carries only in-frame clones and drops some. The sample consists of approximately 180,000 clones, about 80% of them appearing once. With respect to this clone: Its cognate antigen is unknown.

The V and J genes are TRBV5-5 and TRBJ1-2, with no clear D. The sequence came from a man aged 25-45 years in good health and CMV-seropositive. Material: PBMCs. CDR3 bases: TGTGCCAGCAGCGTTCAGGTTGACGGTGGCTACACCTTC. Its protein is CASSVQVDGGYTF.